The T cell receptor beta chain under discussion was sequenced for a study of regulatory T cells in long-lasting Graves disease. CDR3 size: 14 residues. V gave up 8 bases and J gave up 3 bases; unmatched junction bases: 5. CDR1 and CDR2 from the germline V gene are WSHSY and SAAADI. Time point specified: newly diagnosed GD, antithyroid drugs for less than 3 months. PBMC-derived RNA was used for the TCR library. Arm-PCR of CDR3 regions and iRepertoire HTBI primers were used to build TCR beta libraries. TCRdb itself ran the multiplex PCR reads through MiXCR, one entry per CDR3 protein. Of some 450,000 distinct CDR3 sequences listed, about 16% are singletons. Separately, the same data were catalogued under a study of T cells in Graves' hyperthyroidism and ophthalmopathy. Per that study: Carried out on the TCR CDR3, a first-round RT-PCR used the HTBI primer set.

This material consisted of peripheral blood mononuclear cells (PBMCs), taken at new diagnosis, from a patient treated with antithyroid drugs. The source is a young woman with Graves disease. The rearrangement uses TRBV10-2 and TRBJ2-2, with TRBD2 identical over 8 bases. Here the CDR3 DNA reads TGCGCCAGCCAGCGGGAGTTGCACACCGGGGAGCTGTTTTTT. It is translated as CASQRELHTGELFF.